This TCR beta chain appears in the sequencing data of a study of blood T cell repertoires in COVID-19 (dated by TCRdb to the early 2020s). With respect to the entire study: Samples from collaborators originated in the United States, Italy and Spain and spanned both the acute and convalescent phases of COVID-19. The prospective study material was composed of cDNA or gDNA derived from T cells, B-cell-depleted T cells, or PBMCs. Subjects who had been exposed to COVID-19, were actively infected with it, or had recovered from it provided the deeply sampled blood TCRbeta repertoires that made up the dataset. The repertoires were released in a freely available public database meant as a resource for research on the immune response to SARS-CoV-2. The samples were drawn from the first 160 participants of the ongoing ImmuneRACE study and from under 1,500 subjects provided by 6 global collaborators. The sample metadata nearly always contained a de-identified subject ID, COVID-19 status, age in years and sex. Where HLA class I and class II types were available, the types were taken from metadata supplied by the sample provider, not from assay-based typing.

With respect to this clone: It lacks a known antigen. No quality values exist for individual bases; no much larger clone is one base distant.

The immunoSEQ Assay, a bias-controlled multiplex PCR, was used to amplify TCRbeta CDR3 regions from genomic DNA. The original pipeline was this. Within the assay, amplification of reference gene primers was used to estimate how many nucleated cells each sample contained. To quantify the absolute abundance of each unique TCRbeta CDR3 rearrangement, sequence reads were collapsed and filtered. For each sample, productive Simpson clonality was calculated as the square root of Simpson's diversity index across productive rearrangements. TCRdb provides this immuneACCESS table in a form limited to in-frame rearrangements. Some clones are lacking; in checked studies, under half of them reflect an unresolved V gene, and why the rest are absent is not known. The V and J calls and clone size are taken from that table; D and trimming were inferred from the DNA. A total of about 410,000 clones appear in this sample, over 75% of them only once. Of the sample, roughly 1.4% is held by the ten largest clones.

Overall study outcomes, separate from this receptor: How much clinical and demographic metadata was included differed by source and by participant, and the metadata was provided uncurated.

One collaborating source in Seattle enrolled patients during active infection and followed them longitudinally through the course of disease. The collaborating institutions used their own protocols to collect whole blood in K2EDTA tubes. For TCRbeta analysis, collaborator samples were shipped as frozen whole blood, as isolated PBMCs, or as DNA extracted from either sample type. CDR1 and CDR2 were assigned from the germline V gene (reference sequence) as SEHNR and FQNEAQ. V drops 5 bases and J drops 0 bases, leaving 13 bases in between. The CDR3 holds 15 amino acids from the cysteine to the phenylalanine. The only DNA kept is the CDR3, 45 bases in frame from the first base.

This clonotype was obtained from a middle-aged woman with COVID-19, enrolled during active disease. The chain uses TRBV7-9 and TRBJ1-1; the D gene cannot be resolved reliably. The sequenced sample consisted of peripheral blood. The CDR3 protein is CASSPRAGLNTEAFF. The bases read TGTGCCAGCAGCCCCCGAGCGGGTTTGAACACTGAAGCTTTCTTT.